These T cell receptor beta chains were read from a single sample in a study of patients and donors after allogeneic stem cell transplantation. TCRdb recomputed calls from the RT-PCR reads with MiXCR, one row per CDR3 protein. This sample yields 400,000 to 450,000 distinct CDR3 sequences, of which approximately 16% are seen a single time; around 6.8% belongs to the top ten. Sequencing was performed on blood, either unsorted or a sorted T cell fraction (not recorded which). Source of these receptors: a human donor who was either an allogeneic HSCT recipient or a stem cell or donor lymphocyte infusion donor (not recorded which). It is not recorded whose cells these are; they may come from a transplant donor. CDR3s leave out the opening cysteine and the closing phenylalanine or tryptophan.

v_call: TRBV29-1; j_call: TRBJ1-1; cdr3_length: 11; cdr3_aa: SGRTGPNTEAF
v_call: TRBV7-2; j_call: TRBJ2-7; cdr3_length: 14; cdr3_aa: ASSPSIRSSAEVWY
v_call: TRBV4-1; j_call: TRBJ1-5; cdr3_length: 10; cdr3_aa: ASSHPDRPQH
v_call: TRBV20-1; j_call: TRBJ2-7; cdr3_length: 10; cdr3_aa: GGLADTYEQY
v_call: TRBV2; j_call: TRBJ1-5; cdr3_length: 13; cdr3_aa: ASNPWTGGNQPQH
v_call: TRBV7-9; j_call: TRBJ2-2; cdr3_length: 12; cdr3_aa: ASSYSLNTGELF
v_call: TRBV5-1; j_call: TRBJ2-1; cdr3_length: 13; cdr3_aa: ASSSRTGWDNEQF
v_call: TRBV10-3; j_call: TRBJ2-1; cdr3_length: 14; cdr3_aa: AISQTSGISYNEQF
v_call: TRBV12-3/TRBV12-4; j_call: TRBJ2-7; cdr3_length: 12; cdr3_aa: ASSFSGRAYEQY
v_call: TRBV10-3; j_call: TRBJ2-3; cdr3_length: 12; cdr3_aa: AIKGAGSTDTQY
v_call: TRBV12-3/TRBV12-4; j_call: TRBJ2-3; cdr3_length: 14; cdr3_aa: ASSPLLRGGSDTQY
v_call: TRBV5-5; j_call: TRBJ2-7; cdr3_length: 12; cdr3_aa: ASSLIPGIYEQY
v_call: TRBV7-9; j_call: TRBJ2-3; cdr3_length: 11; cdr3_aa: ASSFEGADTQY
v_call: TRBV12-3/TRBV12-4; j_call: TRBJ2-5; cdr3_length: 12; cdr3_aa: ASSFSDPRETQY
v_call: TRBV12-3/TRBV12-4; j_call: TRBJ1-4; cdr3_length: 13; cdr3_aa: ASRRQGATNEKLF
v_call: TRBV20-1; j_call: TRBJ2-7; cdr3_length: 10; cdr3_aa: SARDQPYEQY
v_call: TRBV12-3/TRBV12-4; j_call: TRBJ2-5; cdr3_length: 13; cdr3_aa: ASSLALGGGETQY
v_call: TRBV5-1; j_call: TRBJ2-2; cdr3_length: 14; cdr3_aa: ASSLVTGGETGELF
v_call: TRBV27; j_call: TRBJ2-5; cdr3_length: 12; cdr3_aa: ASSPSGRSKTQY
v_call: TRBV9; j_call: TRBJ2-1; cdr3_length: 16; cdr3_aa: ASSVLAGPSLAYNEQF
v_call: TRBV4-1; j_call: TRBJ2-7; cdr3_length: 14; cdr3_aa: ASSTTGQGGSYEQY
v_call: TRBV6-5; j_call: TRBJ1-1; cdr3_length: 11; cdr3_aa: ASSYEFNTEAF
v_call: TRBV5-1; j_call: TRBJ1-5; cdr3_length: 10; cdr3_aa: ASTVDPQPQH
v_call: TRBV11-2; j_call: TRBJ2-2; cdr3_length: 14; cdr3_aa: ASSPPGGTNTGELF
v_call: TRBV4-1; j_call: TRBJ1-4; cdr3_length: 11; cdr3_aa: ASSQYLGEKLF
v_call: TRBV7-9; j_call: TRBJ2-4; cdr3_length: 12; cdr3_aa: ASSSSGGENIQY
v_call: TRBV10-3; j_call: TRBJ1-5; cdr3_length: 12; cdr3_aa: AISRTGGDQPQH
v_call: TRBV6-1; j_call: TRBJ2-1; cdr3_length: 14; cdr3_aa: ASSEGYSGDYNEQF
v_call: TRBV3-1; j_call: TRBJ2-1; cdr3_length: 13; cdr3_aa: ASAPDRASYNEQF
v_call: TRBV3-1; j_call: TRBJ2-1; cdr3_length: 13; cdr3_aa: ASSLPGLANNEQF
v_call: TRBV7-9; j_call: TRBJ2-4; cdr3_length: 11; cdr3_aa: ASSSFIEDIQY
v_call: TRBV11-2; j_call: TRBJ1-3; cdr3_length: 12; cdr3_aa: ASRSLASGNTIY
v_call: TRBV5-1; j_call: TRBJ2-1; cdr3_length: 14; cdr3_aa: ASSSGTTLHHNEQF
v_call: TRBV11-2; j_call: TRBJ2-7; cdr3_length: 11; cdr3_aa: ASSLDRSGEQY
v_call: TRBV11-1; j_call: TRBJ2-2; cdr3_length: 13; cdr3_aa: ASRFTGVSTGELF
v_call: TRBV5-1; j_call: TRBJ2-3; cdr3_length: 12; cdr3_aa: ASSWGLSTDTQY
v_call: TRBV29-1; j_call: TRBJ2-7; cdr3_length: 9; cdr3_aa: SVTLSYEQY
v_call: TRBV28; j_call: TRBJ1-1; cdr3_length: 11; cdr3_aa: ASTTGGGTEAF
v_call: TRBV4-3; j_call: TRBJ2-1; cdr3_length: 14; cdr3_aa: ASSHLLREGYNEQF
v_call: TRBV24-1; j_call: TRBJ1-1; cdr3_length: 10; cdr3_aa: ATSYGNTEAF
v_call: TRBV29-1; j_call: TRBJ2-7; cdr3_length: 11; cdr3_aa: SVELDNYYEQY
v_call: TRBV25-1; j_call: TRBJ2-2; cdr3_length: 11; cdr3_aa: ASSPANTGELF
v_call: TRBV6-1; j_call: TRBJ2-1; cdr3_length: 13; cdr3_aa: ASTMTSGRGNEQF
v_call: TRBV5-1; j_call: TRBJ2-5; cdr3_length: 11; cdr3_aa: ASRTGGPETQY
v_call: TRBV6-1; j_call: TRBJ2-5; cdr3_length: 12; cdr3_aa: ASGLAGHSETQY
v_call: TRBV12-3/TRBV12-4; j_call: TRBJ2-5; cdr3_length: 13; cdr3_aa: ASSLRRLGQETQY
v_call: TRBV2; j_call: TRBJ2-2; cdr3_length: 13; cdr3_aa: ASRGRLTVTGELF
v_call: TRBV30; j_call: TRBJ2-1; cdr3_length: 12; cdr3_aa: AWSGPGLALEQF
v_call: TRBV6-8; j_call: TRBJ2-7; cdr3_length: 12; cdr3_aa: ASQSGRLIYEQY
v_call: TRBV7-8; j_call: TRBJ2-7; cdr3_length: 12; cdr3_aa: ASSFSGTQGEQY
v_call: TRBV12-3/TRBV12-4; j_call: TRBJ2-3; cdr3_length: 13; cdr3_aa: ASSFWGQGSDTQY
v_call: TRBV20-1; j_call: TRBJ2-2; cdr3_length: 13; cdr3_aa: SAAGPNANTGELF
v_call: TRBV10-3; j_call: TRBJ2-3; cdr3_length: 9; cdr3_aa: AGRSTDTQY
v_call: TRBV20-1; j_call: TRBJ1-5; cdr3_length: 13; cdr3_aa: SAMTPGGPLRPQH
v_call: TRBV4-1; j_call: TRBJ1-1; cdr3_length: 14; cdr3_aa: ASSPNPGGGHTEAF